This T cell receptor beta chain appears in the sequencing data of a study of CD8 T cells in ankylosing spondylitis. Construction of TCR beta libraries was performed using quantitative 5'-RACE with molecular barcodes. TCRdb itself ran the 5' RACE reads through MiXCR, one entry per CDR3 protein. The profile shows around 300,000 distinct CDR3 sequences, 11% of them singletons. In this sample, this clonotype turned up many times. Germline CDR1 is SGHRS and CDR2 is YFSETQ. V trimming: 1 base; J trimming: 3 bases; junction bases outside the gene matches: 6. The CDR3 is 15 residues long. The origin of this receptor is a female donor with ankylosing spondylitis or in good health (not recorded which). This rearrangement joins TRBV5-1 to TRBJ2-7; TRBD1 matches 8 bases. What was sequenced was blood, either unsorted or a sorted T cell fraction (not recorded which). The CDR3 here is CASSLRDRGNYEQYF. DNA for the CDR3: TGCGCCAGCAGCTTGAGAGACAGGGGAAACTACGAGCAGTACTTC.